The 9 T cell receptor beta chains in this list originate from one sample, sequenced in a study of shared clonotypes between healthy human individuals (dated by TCRdb to between 2020 and 2021). CD8 naive samples were obtained by positive selection for CCR7 among CD45RO-negative cells, yielding a CD45RA+CCR7+ population from which TemRA cells were excluded. The protocol used for the library was the immunoSEQ multiplex PCR assay. Held by TCRdb, this immuneACCESS table contains in-frame sequences only and omits some clones. Under half of the omission traces to an unresolved V gene where checked; the cause of the rest is unknown. Here the sample has roughly 770,000 clones; approximately 96% occur a single time. The top ten clonotypes cover 0.2% to 0.25% of the sample. The material sequenced was naive CD8+ T cells sorted from blood. Explained via the paper, the cell subset or site label denotes: CD45RA+CCR7+. Every receptor here comes from a man younger than 40 in good health.

The chain uses TRBV28 and TRBJ2-6; D is perhaps TRBD1 (6 bases). Trimming removed 4 bases from V and 0 bases from J, with 19 bases in between. There are 19 residues in the CDR3. Germline lookup yields CDR1 MDHEN and CDR2 SYDVKM. The CDR3 region is CASSSMGADSLSGANVLTF. Written as DNA, the CDR3 is TGTGCCAGCAGTTCAATGGGGGCGGACAGCCTCTCTGGGGCCAACGTCCTGACTTTC.

V usage is TRBV7-9 and J usage is TRBJ2-1; D not resolved. Looked up from germline, CDR1 is SEHNR and CDR2 is FQNEAQ (reference sequence). With 5 bases removed from V and 3 bases from J, the gap between germline ends came to 14 bases. This CDR3 has 15 amino acids. The CDR3 is CASSATPQDYNEQFF. CDR3 DNA: TGTGCCAGCAGCGCGACTCCCCAGGACTACAATGAGCAGTTCTTC.

The V and J genes are TRBV7-9 and TRBJ2-2; D gene unclear. Germline V lookup: CDR1 SEHNR, CDR2 FQNEAQ (reference sequence). This CDR3 contains 13 residues. V was cut by 3 bases and J by 4 bases, with 6 bases left in between. The CDR3 DNA is TGTGCCAGCAGCTTTCCAGTCACCGGGGAGCTGTTTTTT. It is translated as CASSFPVTGELFF.

This chain joins TRBV7-3 and TRBJ1-2, with D tentatively TRBD1 (5 bases). V was trimmed by 3 bases and J by 1 base, leaving 12 bases between them. The germline V gene encodes CDR1 SGHTA and CDR2 FQGTGA. This CDR3 is 15 amino acids long. In DNA, the CDR3 is TGTGCCAGCAGCTTCAGGGAGGCCCTTAACTATGGCTACACCTTC. Translating it yields CASSFREALNYGYTF.

The rearrangement joins TRBV7-3 to TRBJ1-1; D not certain. V lost 2 bases, J lost 6 bases, and 13 bases lay in between. The germline gives CDR1 SGHTA, CDR2 FQGTGA. This CDR3 comprises 14 residues. DNA of the CDR3: TGTGCCAGCAGCTTAGACCCCGGGAGCGCTGAAGCTTTCTTT. This codes for CASSLDPGSAEAFF.

This chain connects TRBV19 to TRBJ2-2; TRBD2 agrees at 10 bases. Trimming cost V 5 bases and J 4 bases; bases outside gene matches: 4. The CDR3 sequence is 15 residues long. Germline CDR1 is LNHDA and CDR2 is SQIVND (reference sequence). CDR3 DNA: TGTGCCAGTAGTTGGACTAGCGGACTCACCGGGGAGCTGTTTTTT. This codes for CASSWTSGLTGELFF. Complete variable domain (other parts from reference TRBV19 and TRBJ2-2): DGGITQSPKYLFRKEGQNVTLSCEQNLNHDAMYWYRQDPGQGLRLIYYSQIVNDFQKGDIAEGYSVSREKKESFPLTVTSAQKNPTAFYLCASSWTSGLTGELFFGEGSRLTVL.

The chain uses TRBV7-9 and TRBJ2-7, with 14 positions matching TRBD2. Germline-derived CDR1 and CDR2 are SEHNR and FQNEAQ (reference sequence). Trimming took 5 bases from V and 4 from J; bases not matched to a gene: 16. The CDR3 runs 19 residues. The CDR3 coding sequence is TGTGCCAGCAGCACGACCGGGACTAGCGGGAGTGAGTTAGCGTACGAGCAGTACTTC. This codes for CASSTTGTSGSELAYEQYF.

V usage is TRBV13 and J usage is TRBJ2-1; 7 nucleotides agree with TRBD2. Looked up from germline, CDR1 is PRHDT and CDR2 is FYEKMQ (reference sequence). J lost 0 bases, V lost 1 base, and 9 bases had no gene match. This CDR3 region has 18 residues. The CDR3 sequence: CASSLVGASGGSYNEQFF. DNA for the CDR3: TGTGCCAGCAGCTTAGTTGGGGCTAGCGGAGGCTCCTACAATGAGCAGTTCTTC.

V usage is TRBV18 and J usage is TRBJ2-5, with 13 bases matching TRBD2. The length of the CDR3 is 18 residues. The V gene end was trimmed by 2 bases and the J gene end by 5 bases; junction bases not matched to a gene: 11. CDR1 KGHSH and CDR2 LQKENI come from the germline V gene. The CDR3 here is CASSPAAWTSGSRETQYF. The CDR3 DNA follows: TGTGCCAGCTCACCAGCGGCCTGGACTAGCGGGAGTCGTGAGACCCAGTACTTC.